This T cell receptor beta chain was sequenced in a study of CD4 and CD8 cells across lung adenocarcinoma regions. This CDR3 has 17 residues. CDR1 is MNHNS and CDR2 is SASEGT in the germline V gene. Donors had localized lung adenocarcinoma, a non-small cell lung cancer. As concerns this clonotype: One end of the junction fails to match germline, which may point to a read error.

Using its own MiXCR run on the PCR reads, TCRdb lists one record per CDR3 protein. This table has about 25,000 distinct CDR3 sequences, around 56% appearing once. This clonotype originated in a male donor with lung adenocarcinoma. The CD4 and CD8 labels of this study may be unreliable. The J gene is TRBJ2-5, the V gene TRBV6-1; a possible D gene is TRBD2 (7 bases). Sequences were obtained from CD8+ T cells from the center of a lung tumor. The CDR3 DNA sequence: TGTGCCAGCAGTGAGGGTTGGGGGGGCCGGAGCCAAGATACCCAGTACTTC. Translation gives CASSEGWGGRSQDTQYF.